Shown below are 3 T cell receptor beta chains from a single sample sequenced in a study of identical twins. TCRdb ran MiXCR on the 5' RACE reads and lists one entry per CDR3 protein. The sample has some 1,600,000 distinct CDR3 sequences, roughly 35% seen once; the top ten hold 0.27%. The material sequenced was cord blood. Source of these receptors: a newborn girl in good health.

The V gene is TRBV7-2, the J gene TRBJ2-5; D not certain. Trimming left V 2 bases short and J 13 bases short, with 20 bases between. The CDR3 consists of 14 residues. CDR1 is SGHTA and CDR2 is FQGNSA in the germline V gene. Written as DNA, the CDR3 is TGTGCCAGCAGCTTAATTTTTTCGGCCGCGCACCGGTACTTC. Encoded protein: CASSLIFSAAHRYF.

The V and J genes are TRBV20-1 and TRBJ2-5, with TRBD1 identical over 9 bases. The germline V gene encodes CDR1 DFQATT and CDR2 SNEGSKA (reference sequence). The trim removed 0 bases at V and 5 bases at J, leaving 1 base unmatched. The CDR3 spans 13 residues. CDR3: CSAREGTGETQYF. DNA of the CDR3: TGCAGTGCTAGAGAGGGGACAGGGGAGACCCAGTACTTC.

The chain joins TRBV6-5 to TRBJ2-1; D possibly matches TRBD1 or TRBD2 (5 bases each). CDR1 is MNHEY and CDR2 is SVGAGI in the germline V gene. The CDR3 runs 15 residues. Trimming removed 4 bases from V and 2 bases from J, with 12 bases in between. The CDR3: CASSLGPNTYNEQFF. The CDR3 DNA reads TGTGCCAGCAGTTTGGGACCAAATACCTACAATGAGCAGTTCTTC.